These 2 T cell receptor beta chains share one sample of origin, sequenced in a study of identical twins. One entry per CDR3 protein, called by TCRdb with MiXCR from the 5' RACE reads. The sample has fewer than 900,000 distinct CDR3 sequences, approximately 22% seen once; the top ten hold around 4.5%. This same sample was also taken into another study, of T cells expressing NK-cell markers.

The sequenced sample was PBMCs. The receptors were sampled from a young woman in good health.

The V and J genes are TRBV12-3 or TRBV12-4 and TRBJ2-2; D not certain. The CDR3 runs to 15 residues. Trimming took off 3 bases at V and 3 bases at J, with 11 bases between the two ends. CDR3 coding DNA: TGTGCCAGCAGTTTGCGGACCCGGGACACCGGGGAGCTGTTTTTT. Translation gives CASSLRTRDTGELFF.

This chain joins TRBV12-3 or TRBV12-4 and TRBJ2-5, with D possibly TRBD1 on 6 matching bases. Between the trimmed V and J ends, which lost 3 bases and 1 base, there was a span of 12 bases. The CDR3 has 15 amino acids. The CDR3: CASSFAGAGQETQYF. The DNA of the CDR3 is TGTGCCAGCAGTTTCGCAGGGGCCGGCCAAGAGACCCAGTACTTC.